This TCR beta chain was profiled in a study of lymphopenia after photon versus proton radiotherapy (dated by TCRdb to the late 2010s). For the study in its entirety: The immunological effects of photon versus proton radiation therapy were compared in patients with gastrointestinal tumors who developed high-grade lymphopenia. The 15 to 25 patients in the cohort had gastrointestinal tumors, were treated with either photon or proton therapy, and subsequently developed lymphopenia. The goal of the study was to describe how the two radiation modalities differ in their effects on the immune system.

Study-level results and caveats: Across the cohort, among patients who died, a greater drop in TCR diversity after the nadir was inversely correlated with overall survival time. During treatment, patients who received photon therapy lost naive T cells and TCR diversity and gained effector/memory populations, whereas patients who received proton therapy remained relatively stable. After the lymphocyte count nadir, repertoires from photon-treated patients showed oligoclonal expansion, particularly of CD8+ Temra cells, and this expansion drove the decline in diversity. The survival association was assessed only in patients who died, and better survival with proton therapy was presented by the authors as a possibility rather than a demonstrated result.

A word on this clone: Its antigen has not been determined. The sample holds no much larger clone one base away, and base qualities are not on file.

Library construction relied on the immunoSEQ multiplex PCR assay. T cell repertoires were profiled with deep sequencing of rearranged TCR beta loci together with multiparametric flow cytometry. The clones in this table, taken by TCRdb from immuneACCESS, are in-frame only. Not every clone is retained; where verified, under half of the shortfall comes from an unresolved V gene, and the cause of the rest is unknown. The sample data list more than 15,000 clones, and around four fifths of these were observed just once. 2.9% of the sample rests with the top ten. V is cut by 7 bases and J by 0 bases, and the space between the germline ends is 9 bases. The germline V gene sets CDR1 to MDHEN and CDR2 to SYDVKM. CDR3 length: 13 amino acids, cysteine to phenylalanine. Kept here is only the CDR3 DNA, which spans 39 bases and is read in frame from base 1.

The starting material was peripheral blood, obtained from a patient treated with photon-based radiotherapy. The V and J segments used are TRBV28 and TRBJ1-2; no confident D gene assignment can be made. The TCR comes from a woman aged 50 to 60 with pancreatic cancer. CDR3 reads: CASTPGTNYGYTF. The sequence in DNA is TGTGCCAGCACCCCGGGTACTAACTATGGCTACACCTTC.